One sample yielded the 6 T cell receptor beta chains listed below, sequenced in a study of ipilimumab plus nivolumab after autologous stem cell transplantation (TCRdb year 2021). The library was generated by the immunoSEQ multiplex PCR assay. This is the immuneACCESS table as TCRdb keeps it, with only in-frame sequences that have V and J called. A part of the clones is gone; compared with another copy, unresolved V genes explain less than half, and the rest is unexplained. This sample is represented by fewer than 5,500 clones; less than 80% of them were singletons. 16% of the sample belongs to the ten largest clones. Specimen: PBMCs, collected in a trial of ipilimumab plus nivolumab as post-transplant consolidation. All receptors come from a male donor with multiple myeloma.

The gene calls are TRBV5-6 and TRBJ2-7; tentative D call: TRBD2 (5 bases). The CDR3 runs 16 residues. CDR1 is SGHDT and CDR2 is YYEEEE in the germline V gene. The germline V and J ends were trimmed by 4 bases and 0 bases, with 17 bases remaining between them. The CDR3 nucleotides are TGTGCCAGCAGCATGTCCAGGAGGATGGACTCCTACGAGCAGTACTTC. This gives the protein CASSMSRRMDSYEQYF.

This clone was seen more than once but under ten times. The J gene is TRBJ1-5, the V gene TRBV5-1; D might be TRBD1 (6 bases). Germline loops: CDR1 SGHRS, CDR2 YFSETQ. This CDR3 region has 15 residues. V dropped 0 bases and J dropped 5 bases, with 12 bases sitting between them. CDR3 protein: CASSLDGQSDQPQHF. DNA of the CDR3: TGCGCCAGCAGCTTGGATGGACAGTCTGATCAGCCCCAGCATTTT.

The chain has TRBV30 and TRBJ2-3; no firm D call. Germline CDR1 GTSNPN, CDR2 SVGIG (reference sequence). Trimming took 2 bases from V and 8 from J, leaving 11 bases between them. The CDR3 has 12 residues. This chain's CDR3 is CAWSFSPGTQYF. CDR3 DNA sequence: TGTGCCTGGAGTTTCTCCCCGGGTACGCAGTATTTT. Filled out from reference TRBV30 and TRBJ2-3, the complete variable domain reads SQTIHQWPATLVQPVGSPLSLECTVEGTSNPNLYWYRQAAGRGLQLLFYSVGIGQISSEVPQNLSASRPQDRQFILSSKKLLLSDSGFYLCAWSFSPGTQYFGPGTRLTVL.

This clone was seen more than once but under ten times. The V call is TRBV20-1, the J call TRBJ2-3; D is undetermined. This CDR3 is 10 amino acids long. The V and J ends lost 3 bases and 8 bases respectively, with 6 bases between them. Germline loops: CDR1 DFQATT, CDR2 SNEGSKA (reference sequence). The CDR3 reads CSASSGTQYF. The CDR3 nucleotides read TGCAGTGCTAGTTCCGGTACGCAGTATTTT.

DNA of the CDR3: TGTGCCTGGAAACACAGGGCGATTAATTCACCCCTCCACTTT. Translated: CAWKHRAINSPLHF. This chain uses TRBV30 with TRBJ1-6, with TRBD1 as a possible D gene (6 bases). From germline, CDR1 is GTSNPN and CDR2 SVGIG (reference sequence). The CDR3 consists of 14 residues. The V and J ends lost 4 bases and 6 bases respectively, with 13 bases between them.

V gene TRBV12-5 combines with J gene TRBJ2-2; 9 bases agree with TRBD1. V shed 7 bases, J shed 6 bases, and the junction held 12 bases outside the gene matches. The germline V gene has CDR1 LGHNT and CDR2 FRNRAP. The CDR3 runs to 16 residues. CDR3 region: CASASMGDREAGELFF. CDR3 in DNA: TGTGCTAGTGCATCGATGGGGGACAGGGAGGCCGGGGAGCTGTTTTTT.